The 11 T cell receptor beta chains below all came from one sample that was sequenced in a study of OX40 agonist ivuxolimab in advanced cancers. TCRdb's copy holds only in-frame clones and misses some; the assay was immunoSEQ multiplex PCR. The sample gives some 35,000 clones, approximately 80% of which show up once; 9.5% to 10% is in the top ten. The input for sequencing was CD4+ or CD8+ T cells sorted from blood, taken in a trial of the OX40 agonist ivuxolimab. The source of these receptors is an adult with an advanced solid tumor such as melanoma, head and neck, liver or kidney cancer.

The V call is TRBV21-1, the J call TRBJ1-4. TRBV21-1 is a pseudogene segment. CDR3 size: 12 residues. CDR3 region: CASPPVGGGLFF. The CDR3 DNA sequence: TGTGCCAGCCCCCCCGTCGGGGGGGGGCTGTTTTTT.

The CDR3 DNA reads as TGTGCCTGGAGGCAGGGGGGTATTGGAGGCACTGAAGCTTTCTTT. Translation gives CAWRQGGIGGTEAFF. J is TRBJ1-1 and V is TRBV30; 7 bases line up with TRBD1. Germline values: CDR1 GTSNPN, CDR2 SVGIG (reference sequence). Trimming at V came to 3 bases and at J to 4 bases, leaving 11 bases not matched to a gene. This CDR3 is built from 15 residues.

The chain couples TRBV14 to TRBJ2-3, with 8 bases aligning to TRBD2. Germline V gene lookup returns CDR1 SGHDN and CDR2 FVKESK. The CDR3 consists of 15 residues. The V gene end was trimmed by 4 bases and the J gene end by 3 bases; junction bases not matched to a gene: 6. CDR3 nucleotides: TGTGCCAGCAGCCGCCTGGGACTAGATACAGATACGCAGTATTTT. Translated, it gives CASSRLGLDTDTQYF.

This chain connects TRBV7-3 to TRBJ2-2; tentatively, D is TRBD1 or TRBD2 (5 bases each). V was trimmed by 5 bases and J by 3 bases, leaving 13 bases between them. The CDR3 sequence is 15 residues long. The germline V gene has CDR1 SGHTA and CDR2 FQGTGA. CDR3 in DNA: TGTGCCAGCAGCCCCCGGGACGGTCACACCGGGGAGCTGTTTTTT. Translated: CASSPRDGHTGELFF.

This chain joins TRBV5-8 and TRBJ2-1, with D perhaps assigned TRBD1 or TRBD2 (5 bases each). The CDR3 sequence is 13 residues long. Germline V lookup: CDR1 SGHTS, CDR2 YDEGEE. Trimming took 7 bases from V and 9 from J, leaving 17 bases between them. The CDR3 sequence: CASARDGAFEQFF. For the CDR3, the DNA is TGTGCCAGCGCTCGGGACGGAGCCTTTGAGCAGTTCTTC.

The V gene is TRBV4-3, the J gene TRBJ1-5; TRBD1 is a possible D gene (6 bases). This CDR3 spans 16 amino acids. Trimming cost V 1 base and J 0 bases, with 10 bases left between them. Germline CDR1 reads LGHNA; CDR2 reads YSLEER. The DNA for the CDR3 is TGCGCCAGCAGCCAAGCCGGGGACATTAGCAATCAGCCCCAGCATTTT. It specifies CASSQAGDISNQPQHF.

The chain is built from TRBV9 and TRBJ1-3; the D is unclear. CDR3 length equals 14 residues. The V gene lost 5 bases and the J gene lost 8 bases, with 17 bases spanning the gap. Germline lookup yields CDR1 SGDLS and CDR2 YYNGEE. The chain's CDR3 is CASSSAGSSDTIYF. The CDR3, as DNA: TGTGCCAGCAGTTCAGCGGGGAGCTCTGACACCATATATTTT. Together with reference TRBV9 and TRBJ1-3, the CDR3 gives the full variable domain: DSGVTQTPKHLITATGQRVTLRCSPRSGDLSVYWYQQSLDQGLQFLIQYYNGEERAKGNILERFSAQQFPDLHSELNLSSLELGDSALYFCASSSAGSSDTIYFGEGSWLTVV.

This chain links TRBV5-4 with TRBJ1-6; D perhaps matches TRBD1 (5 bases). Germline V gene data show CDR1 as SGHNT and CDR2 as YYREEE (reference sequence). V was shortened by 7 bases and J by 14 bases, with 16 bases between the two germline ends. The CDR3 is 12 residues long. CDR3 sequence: CASAPPRGTLHF. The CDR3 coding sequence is TGTGCCAGCGCCCCCCCTCGGGGCACCCTCCACTTT.

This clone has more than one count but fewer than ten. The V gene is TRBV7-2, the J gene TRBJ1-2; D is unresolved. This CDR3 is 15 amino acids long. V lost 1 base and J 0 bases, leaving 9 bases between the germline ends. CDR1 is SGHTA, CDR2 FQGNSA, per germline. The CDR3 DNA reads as TGTGCCAGCAGCTTAGTGGGGTCAGCTAACTATGGCTACACCTTC. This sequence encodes CASSLVGSANYGYTF.

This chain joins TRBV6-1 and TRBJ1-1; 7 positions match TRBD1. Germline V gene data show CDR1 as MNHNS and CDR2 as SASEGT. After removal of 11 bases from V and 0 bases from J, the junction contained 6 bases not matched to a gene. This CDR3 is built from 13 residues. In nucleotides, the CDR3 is TGTGCCGCCAGGGGACAGCTGAACACTGAAGCTTTCTTT. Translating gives CAARGQLNTEAFF.

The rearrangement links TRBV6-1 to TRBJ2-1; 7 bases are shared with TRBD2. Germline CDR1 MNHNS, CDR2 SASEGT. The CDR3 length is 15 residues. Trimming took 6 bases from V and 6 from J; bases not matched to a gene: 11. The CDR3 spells CASSLVASGINEQFF. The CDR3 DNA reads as TGTGCCAGCAGCCTGGTGGCTAGCGGTATCAATGAGCAGTTCTTC.